The sequence of this T cell receptor beta chain was determined in a study of shared clonotypes between healthy human individuals. As for the study in general: Researchers assigned three CD4 naive, three CD4 memory, two CD8 naive and one CD8 memory plate to each donor.

Trimming stripped 2 bases from V and 0 bases from J, with 2 bases between. CDR3 length equals 13 residues. The germline V gene encodes CDR1 MNHEY and CDR2 SMNVEV (reference sequence). Findings and caveats of the study: Larger estimated richness was generally recorded for naive subsets relative to memory subsets. A reduction in generation probabilities was seen for non-shared clonotypes relative to those shared by all four donors.

Per sorted-subset replicate PCR, input was roughly 200 ng DNA, representing roughly 29,000 T cell genomes. Method: immunoSEQ multiplex PCR; TCRdb's copy keeps in-frame clones and lacks some. Altogether 900,000 to 1,200,000 clones are present, around 78% being singletons, with the ten largest covering 0.61%. In regard to this clone: Antigen: not known. Within the sample, other DNA sequences also encode this same CDR3.

This sequence originates from a man aged 18 to 30 in good health. Some clones in this sample may be carry-over from other donors' samples. The rearrangement links TRBV27 to TRBJ1-5, with D unresolved. The sample taken for sequencing was memory CD4+ T cells from PBMCs. Stated subset: CD45RA-negative fraction. CDR3 region: CASSLDSNQPQHF. CDR3 nucleotide sequence: TGTGCCAGCAGTTTAGATAGCAATCAGCCCCAGCATTTT.